This T cell receptor (beta chain) comes out of a study of T cells in tuberculosis. Produced via immunoSEQ multiplex PCR; TCRdb's table is partial and in-frame only. The sample has roughly 35,000 clones, approximately 94% seen once. Germline assignment: CDR1 GTSNPN and CDR2 SVGIG (reference sequence). CDR3 length: 15 residues. V lost 3 bases and J lost 0, with 12 bases in between. The chain has TRBV30 and TRBJ2-1; maybe TRBD2 (6 bases). Sequencing input: PBMCs. The sequence was obtained from a donor aged 10-29 years with latent tuberculosis or without tuberculosis infection. Some clones in this sample may be carry-over from other donors' samples. CDR3 DNA: TGTGCCTGGAGCCCGCGGGGCCTCTCCTACAATGAGCAGTTCTTC. Amino acid sequence: CAWSPRGLSYNEQFF.